A single T cell receptor beta chain is shown here with its context. The target antigen is unknown. The sample belongs to a study of response to subunit inactivated influenza vaccine. Study observations and caveats: The authors offered the suggestion that each seasonal influenza vaccination recruits few new T cells.

TCRdb itself ran the RT-PCR reads through MiXCR, one entry per CDR3 protein. The data show approximately 500,000 distinct CDR3 sequences, approximately 12% seen once. The ends were cut back, 1 base at V and 1 base at J, with 10 bases in the middle. The length of the CDR3 is 16 residues. The germline CDR1 and CDR2 sequences are LGHDT and YNNKEL (reference sequence). This specimen consisted of PBMCs from blood, obtained 35 to 45 days after vaccination. This TCR was sampled from a man between 45 and 60 years old who received an inactivated influenza vaccine. The V call is TRBV3-1, the J call TRBJ2-2; D gene uncertain. The CDR3 here is CASSQAQPVNTGELFF. The CDR3 DNA is TGTGCCAGCAGCCAAGCTCAACCCGTGAACACCGGGGAGCTGTTTTTT.